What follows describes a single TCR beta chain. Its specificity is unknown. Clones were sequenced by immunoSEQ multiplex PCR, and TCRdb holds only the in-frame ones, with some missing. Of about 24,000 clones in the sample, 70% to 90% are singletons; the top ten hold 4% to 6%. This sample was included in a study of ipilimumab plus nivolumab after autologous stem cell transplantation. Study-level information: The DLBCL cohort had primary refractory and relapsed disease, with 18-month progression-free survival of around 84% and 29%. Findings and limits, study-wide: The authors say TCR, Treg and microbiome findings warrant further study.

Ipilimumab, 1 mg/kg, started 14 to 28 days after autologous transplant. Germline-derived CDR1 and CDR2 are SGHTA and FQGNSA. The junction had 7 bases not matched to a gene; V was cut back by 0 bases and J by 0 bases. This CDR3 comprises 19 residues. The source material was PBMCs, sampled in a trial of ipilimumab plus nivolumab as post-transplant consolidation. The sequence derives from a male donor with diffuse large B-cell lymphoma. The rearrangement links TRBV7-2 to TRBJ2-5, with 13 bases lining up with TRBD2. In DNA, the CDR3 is TGTGCCAGCAGCTTAGCCCCAACTAGCGGGGGGGAGTACCAAGAGACCCAGTACTTC. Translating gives CASSLAPTSGGEYQETQYF.